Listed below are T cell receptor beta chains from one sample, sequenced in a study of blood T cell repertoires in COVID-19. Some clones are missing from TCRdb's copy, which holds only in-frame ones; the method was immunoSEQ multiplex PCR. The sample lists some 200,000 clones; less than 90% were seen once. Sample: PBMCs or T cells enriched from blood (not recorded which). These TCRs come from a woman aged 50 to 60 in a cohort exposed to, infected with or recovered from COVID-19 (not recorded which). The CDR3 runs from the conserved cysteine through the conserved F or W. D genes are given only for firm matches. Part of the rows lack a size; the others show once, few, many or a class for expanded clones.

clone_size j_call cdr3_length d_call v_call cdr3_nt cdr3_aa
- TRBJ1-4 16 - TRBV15 TGTGCCACCAGCAGAGATTGGGGAGGGGCGGCGGAAAAACTGTTTTTT CATSRDWGGAAEKLFF
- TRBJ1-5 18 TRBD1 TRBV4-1 TGCGCCAGCAGCCAAGATTTGGCCGACAGGGGGATTTATCAGCCCCAGCATTTT CASSQDLADRGIYQPQHF
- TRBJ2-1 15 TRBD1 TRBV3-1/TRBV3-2 TGTGCCAGCAGCCAACGGGACAGGGATTACAATGAGCAGTTCTTC CASSQRDRDYNEQFF
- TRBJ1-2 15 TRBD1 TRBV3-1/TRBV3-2 TGTGCCAGCAGCCAATACAGGGGCCCCACCTATGGCTACACCTTC CASSQYRGPTYGYTF
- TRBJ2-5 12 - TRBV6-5 TGTGCCAGCACCCCAGGGCAAGAGACCCAGTACTTC CASTPGQETQYF
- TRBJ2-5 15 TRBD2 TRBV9 TGTGCCAGCAGCCCAGCGGGGGGGCTCCGAGAGACCCAGTACTTC CASSPAGGLRETQYF
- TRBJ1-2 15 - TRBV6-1 TGTGCCAGCAGTGAACTGTGGCAGGCCCTCTATGGCTACACCTTC CASSELWQALYGYTF
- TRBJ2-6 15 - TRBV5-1 TGCGCCAGCAGCTTGGATACAGCTGGGGCCAACGTCCTGACTTTC CASSLDTAGANVLTF
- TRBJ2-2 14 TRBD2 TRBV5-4 TGTGCCAGCAGCTTGCCGGGGGGCACCGGGGAGCTGTTTTTT CASSLPGGTGELFF
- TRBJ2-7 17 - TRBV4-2 TGTGCCAGCAGCCAACGTTCCCAGGGGCCTAGCTCCTACGAGCAGTACTTC CASSQRSQGPSSYEQYF
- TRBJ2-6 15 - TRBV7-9 TGTGCCAGCAGCCTGTCCGGGGCTGGGGCCAACGTCCTGACTTTC CASSLSGAGANVLTF
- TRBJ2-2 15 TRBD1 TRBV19 TGTGCCAGTAGTCCGGACAGGGTCTTTCCCGGGGAGCTGTTTTTT CASSPDRVFPGELFF
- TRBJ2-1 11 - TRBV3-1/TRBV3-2 TGTGCCAGCAGCCTATACAATGAGCAGTTCTTC CASSLYNEQFF
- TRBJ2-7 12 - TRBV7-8 TGTGCCAGCAGCTTTGGAGCCCCTGGGCAGTACTTC CASSFGAPGQYF
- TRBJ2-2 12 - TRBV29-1 TGCAGCGTTGACAGGGGTGCCGGGGAGCTGTTTTTT CSVDRGAGELFF
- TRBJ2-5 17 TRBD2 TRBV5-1 TGCGCCAGCAGCCTTCCTAGCGGGGGCGCTTTACAAGAGACCCAGTACTTC CASSLPSGGALQETQYF
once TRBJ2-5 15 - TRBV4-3 TGCGCCAGCAGCCAAGACTTCCAGGGATGGGAGACCCAGTACTTC CASSQDFQGWETQYF
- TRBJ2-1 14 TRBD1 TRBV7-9 TGTGCCAGCAGCTTCGGACAGGGTGGGAATGAGCAGTTCTTC CASSFGQGGNEQFF
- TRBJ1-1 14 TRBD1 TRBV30 TGTGCCTGGGACCGGACAGGGGGCGGCACTGAAGCTTTCTTT CAWDRTGGGTEAFF
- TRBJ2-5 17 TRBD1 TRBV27 TGTGCCAGCAGTTTCCAACACAAGAGACAGGGGGCCGAGACCCAGTACTTC CASSFQHKRQGAETQYF
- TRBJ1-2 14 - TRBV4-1 TGCGCCAGCAGCCAAGATCCAGTCGTGCATGGCTACACCTTC CASSQDPVVHGYTF
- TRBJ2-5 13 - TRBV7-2 TGTGCCAGCAGCAGCTCACGACAAGAGACCCAGTACTTC CASSSSRQETQYF
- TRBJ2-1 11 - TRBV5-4 TGTGCCAGCAGCTTGGTCGATGAGCAGTTCTTC CASSLVDEQFF
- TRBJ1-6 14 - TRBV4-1 TGCGCCAGCAGCCGTGGGGCTAATAATTCACCCCTCCACTTT CASSRGANNSPLHF
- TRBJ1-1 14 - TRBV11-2 TGTGCCAGCAGCTTAGGTGCTAGGAACACTGAAGCTTTCTTT CASSLGARNTEAFF
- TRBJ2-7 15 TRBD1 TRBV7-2 TGTGCCAGCAGCTTCGGACAGGGACTTGCCTACGAGCAGTACTTC CASSFGQGLAYEQYF
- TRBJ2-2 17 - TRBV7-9 TGTGCCAGCAGCTTACCCCTGGACCGGGAGTACACCGGGGAGCTGTTTTTT CASSLPLDREYTGELFF
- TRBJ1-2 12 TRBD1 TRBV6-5 TGTGCCAGCAGTCGGACAGGGACAGGCTACACCTTC CASSRTGTGYTF
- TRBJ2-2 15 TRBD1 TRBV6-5 TGTGCCAGCAACCCGGGACAGGCCCTAACCGGGGAGCTGTTTTTT CASNPGQALTGELFF
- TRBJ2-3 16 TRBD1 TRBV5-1 TGCGCCAGCAGCTTGGAGGGACAGGTGAACACAGATACGCAGTATTTT CASSLEGQVNTDTQYF
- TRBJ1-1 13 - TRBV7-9 TGTGCCAGCAGACCTACAGGGTACACTGAAGCTTTCTTT CASRPTGYTEAFF
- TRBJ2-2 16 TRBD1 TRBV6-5 TGTGCCAGCAGTTACTCGAGGCAGGGGGCGGCTGGGGAGCTGTTTTTT CASSYSRQGAAGELFF
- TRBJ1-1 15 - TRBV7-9 TGTGCCAGCAGCTTAAGAAAAGCCATGAACACTGAAGCTTTCTTT CASSLRKAMNTEAFF
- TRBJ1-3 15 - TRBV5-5 TGTGCCAGCAGCTCCGGGGTACCCTCTGGAAACACCATATATTTT CASSSGVPSGNTIYF
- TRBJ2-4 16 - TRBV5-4 TGTGCCAGCAGCTTGTTTCAGGGATCAGCCAAAAACATTCAGTACTTC CASSLFQGSAKNIQYF
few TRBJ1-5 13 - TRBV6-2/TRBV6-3 TGTGCCAGCAGTTACCAGGGCGCGCAGCCCCAGCATTTT CASSYQGAQPQHF
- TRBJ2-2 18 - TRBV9 TGTGCCAGCAGCGTGAGCTGGGGGGGGACAGGAAACACCGGGGAGCTGTTTTTT CASSVSWGGTGNTGELFF